The rows below give T cell receptor beta chains drawn from one sample of a study of beta chain features in type 1 diabetes. Only in-frame clones appear in the TCRdb table, and some are missing; sequencing was by immunoSEQ multiplex PCR. The data hold 300,000 to 350,000 clones, with approximately 15% observed a single time. Specimen: naive CD4+ T cells from blood. The receptors shown here come from a woman younger than 30 with type 1 diabetes. CDR3s include the opening cysteine and the closing phenylalanine or tryptophan. A D gene is named only where the DNA matches it firmly.

cdr3_aa,v_call,j_call,d_call
CASSLSYNQPQHF,TRBV11-2,TRBJ1-5,-
CASSSYPATKNTGELFF,TRBV5-5,TRBJ2-2,-
CASSLSVEETQYF,TRBV27,TRBJ2-5,-
CASSQAGETQYF,TRBV5-1,TRBJ2-5,-
CASSLSGTVNTGELFF,TRBV5-1,TRBJ2-2,TRBD1
CASSLAGGGETQYF,TRBV7-9,TRBJ2-5,TRBD2
CASSLSTVSDTQYF,TRBV27,TRBJ2-3,-
CASSVLVGANSNQPQHF,TRBV6-1,TRBJ1-5,-
CASSDRGTYNEQFF,TRBV9,TRBJ2-1,-
CASSQPVAGYNEQFF,TRBV18,TRBJ2-1,-
CASSLAGVADTQYF,TRBV5-1,TRBJ2-3,TRBD2
CASGRGEGRRDEQYF,TRBV19,TRBJ2-7,-
CASSPGYRDNGELFF,TRBV4-1,TRBJ2-2,-
CASSQVSGSVDTQYF,TRBV4-3,TRBJ2-3,TRBD2
CAWGTTMNTEAFF,TRBV30,TRBJ1-1,-
CASSPTGTGREAFF,TRBV11-2,TRBJ1-1,TRBD1
CASRLAGAGTQYF,TRBV27,TRBJ2-3,TRBD2
CASSFQDSETQYF,TRBV18,TRBJ2-5,-
CASNPWDRGRGVNTEAFF,TRBV5-6,TRBJ1-1,TRBD1
CASSFSGRGTDTQYF,TRBV28,TRBJ2-3,TRBD2
CASTSQGLVDTQYF,TRBV5-1,TRBJ2-3,TRBD1
CASSQRLTGVNTEAFF,TRBV14,TRBJ1-1,-
CASSLEGYGGYGYTF,TRBV11-1,TRBJ1-2,-
CASSRGHPWQETQYF,TRBV6-6,TRBJ2-5,-
CSAQRLSSYNEQFF,TRBV29-1,TRBJ2-1,-
CASSQAANYGYTF,TRBV14,TRBJ1-2,-
CASSPGLARGTDTQYF,TRBV5-1,TRBJ2-3,TRBD2
CASSLARTGYSSYNEQFF,TRBV7-9,TRBJ2-1,TRBD1
CASSLSVTDTQYF,TRBV7-2,TRBJ2-3,-
CASSQVGGGTDTQYF,TRBV4-1,TRBJ2-3,TRBD2
CSVTGVETQYF,TRBV29-1,TRBJ2-5,TRBD1
CASSGSGKHNEQFF,TRBV2,TRBJ2-1,TRBD2
CSAVGGFQEKLFF,TRBV29-1,TRBJ1-4,-
CASSEQTAEAFF,TRBV2,TRBJ1-1,-
CASSVVPRGGELFF,TRBV9,TRBJ2-2,-